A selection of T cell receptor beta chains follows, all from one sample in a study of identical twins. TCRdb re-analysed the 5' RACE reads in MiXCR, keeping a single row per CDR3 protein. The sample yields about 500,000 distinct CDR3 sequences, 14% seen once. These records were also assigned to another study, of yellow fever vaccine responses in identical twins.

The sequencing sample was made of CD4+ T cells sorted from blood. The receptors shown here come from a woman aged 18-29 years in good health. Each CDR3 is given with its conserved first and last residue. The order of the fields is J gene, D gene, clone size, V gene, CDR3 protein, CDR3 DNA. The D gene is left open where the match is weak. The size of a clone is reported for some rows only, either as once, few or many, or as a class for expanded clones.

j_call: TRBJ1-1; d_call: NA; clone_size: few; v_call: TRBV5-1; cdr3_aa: CASSGVDTEAFF; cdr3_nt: TGCGCCAGCAGCGGGGTAGACACTGAAGCTTTCTTT
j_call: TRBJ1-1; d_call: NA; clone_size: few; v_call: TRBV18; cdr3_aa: CASSPGRQVGTEAFF; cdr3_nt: TGTGCCAGCTCACCAGGGCGCCAGGTAGGCACTGAAGCTTTCTTT
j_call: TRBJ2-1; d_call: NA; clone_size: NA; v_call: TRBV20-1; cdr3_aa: CSAPGRRKNNEQFF; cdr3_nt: TGCAGTGCCCCGGGACGGAGAAAAAACAATGAGCAGTTCTTC
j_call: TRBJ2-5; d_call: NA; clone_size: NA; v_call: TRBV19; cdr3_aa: CASSTKTRQETQYF; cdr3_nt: TGTGCCAGTAGCACGAAAACGAGGCAGGAGACCCAGTACTTC
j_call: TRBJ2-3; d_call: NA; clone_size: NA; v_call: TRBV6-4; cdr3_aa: CASSDSWGGDTQYF; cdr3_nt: TGTGCCAGCAGTGACTCATGGGGCGGAGATACGCAGTATTTT
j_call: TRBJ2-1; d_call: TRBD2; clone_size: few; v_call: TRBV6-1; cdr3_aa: CASSRTSGHNEQFF; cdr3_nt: TGTGCCAGCAGTCGGACTAGCGGACACAATGAGCAGTTCTTC
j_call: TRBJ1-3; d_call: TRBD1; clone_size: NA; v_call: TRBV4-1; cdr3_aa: CASSRIGQGARGNTIYF; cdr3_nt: TGCGCCAGCAGCCGGATCGGACAGGGGGCGAGGGGAAACACCATATATTTT
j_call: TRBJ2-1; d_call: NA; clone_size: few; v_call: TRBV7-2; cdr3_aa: CASSFMGEFSEQFF; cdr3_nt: TGTGCCAGCAGCTTTATGGGCGAATTCAGTGAGCAGTTCTTC
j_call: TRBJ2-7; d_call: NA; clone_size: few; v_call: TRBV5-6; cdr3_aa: CASSLSFGTDYEQYF; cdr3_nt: TGTGCCAGCAGCTTGTCATTTGGCACCGACTACGAGCAGTACTTC
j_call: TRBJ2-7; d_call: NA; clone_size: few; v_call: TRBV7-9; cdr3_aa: CASSLTLSYEQYF; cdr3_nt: TGTGCCAGCAGCTTGACCCTTTCCTACGAGCAGTACTTC
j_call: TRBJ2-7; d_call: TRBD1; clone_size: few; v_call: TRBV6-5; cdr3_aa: CASSYGRGGTGLRGQYF; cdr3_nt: TGTGCCAGCAGTTACGGAAGAGGTGGGACAGGCCTACGAGGGCAGTACTTC
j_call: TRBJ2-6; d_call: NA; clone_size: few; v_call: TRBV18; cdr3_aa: CASSPRGSGANVLTF; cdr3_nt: TGTGCCAGCTCACCCAGGGGCTCTGGGGCCAACGTCCTGACTTTC
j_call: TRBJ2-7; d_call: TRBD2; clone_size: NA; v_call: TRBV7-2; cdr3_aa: CASSLGRREGYEQYF; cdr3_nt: TGTGCCAGCAGCTTGGGTAGGCGGGAGGGCTACGAGCAGTACTTC
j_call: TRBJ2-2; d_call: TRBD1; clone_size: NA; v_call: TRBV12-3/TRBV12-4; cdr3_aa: CATTPDRVITGELFF; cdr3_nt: TGTGCCACGACACCGGACAGGGTAATCACCGGGGAGCTGTTTTTT
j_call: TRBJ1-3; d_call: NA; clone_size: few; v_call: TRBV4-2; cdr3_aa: CASSQVREGNTIYF; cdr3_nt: TGTGCCAGCAGCCAAGTGAGGGAAGGAAACACCATATATTTT
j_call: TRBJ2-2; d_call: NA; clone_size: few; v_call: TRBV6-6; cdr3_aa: CASILGTGELFF; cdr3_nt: TGTGCCAGCATTCTCGGGACCGGGGAGCTGTTTTTT
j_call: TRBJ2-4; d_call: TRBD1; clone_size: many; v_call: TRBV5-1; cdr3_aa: CASSLGDRGRKNIQYF; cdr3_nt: TGCGCCAGCAGCTTGGGGGACAGGGGCCGCAAAAACATTCAGTACTTC
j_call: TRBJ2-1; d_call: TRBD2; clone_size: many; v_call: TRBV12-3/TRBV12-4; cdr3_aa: CASSLQRGAGNEQFF; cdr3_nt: TGTGCCAGCAGCCTACAGCGGGGGGCGGGGAATGAGCAGTTCTTC
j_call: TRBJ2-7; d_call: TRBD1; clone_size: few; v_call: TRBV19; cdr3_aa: CASSPGTGDHEQYF; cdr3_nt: TGTGCCAGTAGTCCCGGGACAGGAGATCACGAGCAGTACTTC
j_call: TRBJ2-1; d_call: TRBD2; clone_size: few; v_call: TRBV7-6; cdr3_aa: CASSYGLAVYNEQFF; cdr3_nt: TGTGCCAGCAGCTACGGACTAGCGGTTTACAATGAGCAGTTCTTC
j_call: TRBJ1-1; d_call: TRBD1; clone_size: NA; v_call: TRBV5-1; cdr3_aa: CASSFRGQNTEAFF; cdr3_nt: TGCGCCAGCAGCTTCAGGGGGCAGAACACTGAAGCTTTCTTT
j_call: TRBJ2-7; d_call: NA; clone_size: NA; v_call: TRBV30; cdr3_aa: CAWSLKAGPYEQYF; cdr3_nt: TGTGCCTGGAGTTTGAAGGCAGGGCCCTACGAGCAGTACTTC
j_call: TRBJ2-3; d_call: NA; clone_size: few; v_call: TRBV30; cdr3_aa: CAWSRGDTQYF; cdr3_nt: TGTGCCTGGAGCCGGGGAGATACGCAGTATTTT
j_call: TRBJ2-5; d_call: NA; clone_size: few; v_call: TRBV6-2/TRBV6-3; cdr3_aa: CASSFGGGAAQYF; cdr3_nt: TGTGCCAGCAGTTTCGGGGGAGGAGCGGCCCAGTACTTC
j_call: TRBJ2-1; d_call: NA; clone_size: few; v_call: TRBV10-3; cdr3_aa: CAIRGGGGPKQFF; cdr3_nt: TGTGCCATCAGGGGAGGGGGAGGGCCCAAGCAGTTCTTC
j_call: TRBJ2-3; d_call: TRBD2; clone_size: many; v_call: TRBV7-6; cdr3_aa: CASSLLVAGGPIEGTQYF; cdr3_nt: TGTGCCAGCAGCCTCTTGGTAGCGGGAGGGCCGATTGAGGGTACGCAGTATTTT
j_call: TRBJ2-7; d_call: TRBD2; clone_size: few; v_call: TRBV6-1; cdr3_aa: CASNPAGGPREQYF; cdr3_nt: TGTGCCAGCAATCCAGCGGGAGGGCCGCGCGAGCAGTACTTC
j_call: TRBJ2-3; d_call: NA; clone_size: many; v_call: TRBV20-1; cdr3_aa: CSATQRGTGTDTQYF; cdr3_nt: TGCAGTGCTACTCAGAGGGGGACGGGCACAGATACGCAGTATTTT
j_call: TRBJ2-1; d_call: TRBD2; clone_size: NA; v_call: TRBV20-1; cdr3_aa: CSAIDPGLASNEQFF; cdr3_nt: TGCAGTGCTATAGACCCGGGACTAGCATCGAATGAGCAGTTCTTC
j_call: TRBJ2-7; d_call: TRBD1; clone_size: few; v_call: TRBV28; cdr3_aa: CASSGTGGTYEQYF; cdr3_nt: TGTGCCAGCAGTGGGACAGGGGGCACCTACGAGCAGTACTTC
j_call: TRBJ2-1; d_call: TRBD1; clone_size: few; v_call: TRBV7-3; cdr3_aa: CASSLRPLPGQGKFNEQFF; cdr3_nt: TGTGCCAGCAGCTTAAGGCCACTACCGGGACAGGGGAAATTTAATGAGCAGTTCTTC
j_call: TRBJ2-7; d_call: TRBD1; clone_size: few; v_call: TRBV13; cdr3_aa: CASSLEVAGQGSYEQYF; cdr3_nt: TGTGCCAGCAGCTTAGAGGTAGCGGGACAGGGGTCCTACGAGCAGTACTTC
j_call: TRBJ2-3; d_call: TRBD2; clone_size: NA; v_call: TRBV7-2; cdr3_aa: CASSPGKRGADTQYF; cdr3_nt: TGTGCCAGCAGCCCGGGGAAGCGGGGGGCCGATACGCAGTATTTT
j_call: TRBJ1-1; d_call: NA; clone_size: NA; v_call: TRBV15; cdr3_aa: CATKQGALNTEAFF; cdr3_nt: TGTGCCACCAAACAAGGAGCCTTGAACACTGAAGCTTTCTTT
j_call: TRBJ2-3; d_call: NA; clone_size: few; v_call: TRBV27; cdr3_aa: CASSSTGRPRDTQYF; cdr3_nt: TGTGCCAGCAGCTCTACCGGACGGCCCAGGGATACGCAGTATTTT
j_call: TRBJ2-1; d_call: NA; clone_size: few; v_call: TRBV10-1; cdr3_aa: CASSEIGWLGGYEQFF; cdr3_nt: TGCGCCAGCAGTGAAATCGGGTGGCTCGGAGGGTATGAGCAGTTCTTC
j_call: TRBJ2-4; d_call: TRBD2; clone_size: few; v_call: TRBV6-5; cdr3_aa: CASSLGTGGGNIQYF; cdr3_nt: TGTGCCAGCAGTTTAGGGACGGGGGGAGGAAACATTCAGTACTTC
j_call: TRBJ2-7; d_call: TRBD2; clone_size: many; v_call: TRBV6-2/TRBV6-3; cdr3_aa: CASRSTSGYSYEQYF; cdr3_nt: TGTGCCAGCAGGTCGACTAGCGGGTACTCCTACGAGCAGTACTTC
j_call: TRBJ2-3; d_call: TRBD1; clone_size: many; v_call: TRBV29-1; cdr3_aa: CSVAGTENTDTQYF; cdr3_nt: TGCAGCGTTGCCGGGACAGAAAATACAGATACGCAGTATTTT
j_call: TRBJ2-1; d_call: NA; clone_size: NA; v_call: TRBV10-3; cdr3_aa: CAISGQGIYNEQFF; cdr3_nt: TGTGCCATCAGTGGGCAGGGGATTTACAATGAGCAGTTCTTC
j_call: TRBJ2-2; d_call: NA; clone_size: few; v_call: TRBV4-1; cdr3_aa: CASSQGGGVTGELFF; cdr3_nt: TGCGCCAGCAGCCAAGGGGGCGGGGTTACCGGGGAGCTGTTTTTT
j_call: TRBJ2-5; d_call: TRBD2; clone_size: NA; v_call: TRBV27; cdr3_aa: CASSQPGLAGETQYF; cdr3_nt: TGTGCCAGCAGTCAGCCGGGACTAGCTGGGGAGACCCAGTACTTC
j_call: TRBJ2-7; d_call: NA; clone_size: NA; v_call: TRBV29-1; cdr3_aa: CSVEGTGRHEQYF; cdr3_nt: TGCAGCGTTGAAGGTACAGGGAGACACGAGCAGTACTTC
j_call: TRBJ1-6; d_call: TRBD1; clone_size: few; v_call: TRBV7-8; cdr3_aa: CASSFMTGMNSPLHF; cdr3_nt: TGTGCCAGCAGCTTTATGACAGGGATGAATTCACCCCTCCACTTT
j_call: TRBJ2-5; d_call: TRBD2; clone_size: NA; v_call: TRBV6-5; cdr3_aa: CASSYGGTSRETQYF; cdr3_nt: TGTGCCAGCAGTTACGGAGGGACTAGCAGGGAGACCCAGTACTTC
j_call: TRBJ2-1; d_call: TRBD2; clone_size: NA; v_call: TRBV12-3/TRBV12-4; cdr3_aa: CASSDLAGRGWNEQFF; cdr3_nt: TGTGCCAGCAGCGACCTAGCGGGGCGGGGGTGGAATGAGCAGTTCTTC
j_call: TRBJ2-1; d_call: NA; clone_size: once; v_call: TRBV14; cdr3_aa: CASSQVRRGVTRQFF; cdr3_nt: TGTGCCAGCAGCCAAGTAAGGAGGGGTGTTACGAGACAGTTCTTC
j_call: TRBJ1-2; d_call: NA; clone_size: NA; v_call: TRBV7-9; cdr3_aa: CASSSWDYGYTF; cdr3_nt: TGTGCCAGCAGCTCATGGGACTATGGCTACACCTTC
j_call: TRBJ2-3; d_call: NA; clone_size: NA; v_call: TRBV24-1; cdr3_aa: CATSDGGADTQYF; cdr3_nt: TGTGCCACCAGTGACGGGGGTGCAGATACGCAGTATTTT
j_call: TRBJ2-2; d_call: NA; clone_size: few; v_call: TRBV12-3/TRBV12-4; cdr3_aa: CASSPVGIGGNTGELFF; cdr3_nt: TGTGCCAGCAGCCCCGTTGGTATCGGGGGGAACACCGGGGAGCTGTTTTTT